The text below deals with one T cell receptor beta chain. Its cognate antigen is unknown. Clones were sequenced by immunoSEQ multiplex PCR, and TCRdb holds only the in-frame ones, with some missing. The sample shows fewer than 40,000 clones, around 80% of them seen only once. This sample stems from a study of OX40 agonist ivuxolimab in advanced cancers. Across the whole study: Patients were infused with ivuxolimab every 2 weeks at 0.01 to 10 mg/kg. Dose-escalation subjects each had hepatocellular carcinoma, melanoma, renal cell or head and neck cancer.

The V end was cut by 6 bases, the J end by 0 bases, with 11 bases between. Germline V lookup: CDR1 MNHEY, CDR2 SMNVEV (reference sequence). The CDR3 runs 14 residues. Study findings and constraints: Antigen targets of the expanded peripheral T cells went undetermined. There were also nonresponders showing low normalized T-cell clonal expansion.

The V and J genes are TRBV27 and TRBJ1-1; TRBD1 might be the D (6 bases). The origin of this receptor is an adult with an advanced solid tumor such as melanoma, head and neck, liver or kidney cancer. The specimen comprised CD4+ or CD8+ T cells sorted from blood, sampled in a trial of the OX40 agonist ivuxolimab. CDR3 coding DNA: TGTGCCAGCAGCCCCGGACAGTTGAACACTGAAGCTTTCTTT. Translating it yields CASSPGQLNTEAFF.